The T cell receptor (beta chain) under discussion was sequenced for a study of T cell responses to AZD1222 COVID-19 vaccine. The table came from immunoSEQ multiplex PCR; TCRdb's copy has only in-frame clones and leaves some out. The sample carries over 120,000 clones, roughly 90% recorded once. The V segment lost 1 base and the J segment 1 base; nucleotides outside the gene matches: 11. This CDR3 has 19 amino acids. CDR1 is SEHNR, CDR2 FQNEAQ, per germline (reference sequence). This sequence joins TRBV7-9 and TRBJ2-5; 11 nucleotides agree with TRBD2. The TCR was taken from an adult in good health. The material sequenced was peripheral blood, taken on day 0 of AZD1222 vaccination. The CDR3 nucleotides are TGTGCCAGCAGCTTAGGGGGGTCCGGGACTAGCGGCTTCCAAGAGACCCAGTACTTC. It is translated as CASSLGGSGTSGFQETQYF. Looking up the rest from reference TRBV7-9 and TRBJ2-5 gives the full variable domain: DTGVSQNPRHKITKRGQNVTFRCDPISEHNRLYWYRQTLGQGPEFLTYFQNEAQLEKSRLLSDRFSAERPKGSFSTLEIQRTEQGDSAMYLCASSLGGSGTSGFQETQYFGPGTRLLVL.